This TCR beta chain was obtained from a study of PD-1 and CTLA-4 blockade in melanoma. Here immunoSEQ multiplex PCR was the method, and the copy in TCRdb shows in-frame clones only, minus some. This sample carries around 31,000 clones, 88% of them seen once, and the ten largest clones take roughly 6.1%. Looked up from germline, CDR1 is LGHNA and CDR2 is YSLEER. Between the trimmed V and J ends, which lost 0 bases and 4 bases, there was a span of 9 bases. The CDR3 contains 15 residues. A single count supports this clone. The source material was CD8+ T cells from peripheral blood, sampled from a patient given anti-PD-1 treatment. The chain joins TRBV4-3 to TRBJ1-4, with D possibly being TRBD1 (5 bases). The source is a human donor with melanoma. The CDR3 coding sequence is TGCGCCAGCAGCCAAGATCGCAGGGTTAATGAAAAACTGTTTTTT. This sequence encodes CASSQDRRVNEKLFF.